These 21 T cell receptor beta chains came from one sample sequenced in a study of beta chain features in type 1 diabetes. Every bit of the isolated RNA underwent reverse transcription, so sequencing read expressed TCRB transcripts. Sequencing was performed with immunoSEQ multiplex PCR; in TCRdb, only in-frame clones are kept and a portion is missing. The sample consists of 600,000 or so clones, over 13% of them appearing once. Their cognate antigens are unknown. Study results and caveats: Type 1 diabetes patients had TCRB CDR3s that were shorter (moderately but significantly so) in all four CD4+ subsets.

The sample comprised naive CD4+ T cells from blood. The receptors derive from a man younger than 30 with type 1 diabetes.

This CDR3 reads CSVGADSSGNTIYF. The CDR3 coding sequence is TGCAGCGTGGGGGCTGACAGCTCTGGAAACACCATATATTTT. The rearrangement joins TRBV29-1 to TRBJ1-3; possible D gene TRBD1, 6 bases. Germline lookup yields CDR1 SQVTM and CDR2 ANQGSEA. Trimming stripped 6 bases from V and 0 bases from J, with 12 bases between. The CDR3 sequence is 14 residues long.

This chain joins TRBV23-1 and TRBJ1-5; no reliable D call. TRBV23-1 is an ORF; its function is uncertain. V was cut by 0 bases and J by 6 bases, with 9 bases left in between. The CDR3 totals 14 residues. The CDR3 loop is CASSQSKYSQPQHF. CDR3 sequence (DNA): TGCGCCAGCAGTCAATCCAAGTATAGTCAGCCCCAGCATTTT.

This clone has only a few counts. The chain is built from TRBV7-2 and TRBJ2-3; 10 nucleotides align to TRBD1. J was trimmed by 8 bases and V by 4 bases; bases with no gene match: 6. Per the germline V gene, CDR1 is SGHTA and CDR2 is FQGNSA. This CDR3 is 14 amino acids long. The CDR3 DNA follows: TGTGCCAGCAGCTCGGACTGGGACAGGGGTACGCAGTATTTT. Translating gives CASSSDWDRGTQYF. Full variable domain (outside the CDR3, taken from reference TRBV7-2 and TRBJ2-3): GAGVSQSPSNKVTEKGKDVELRCDPISGHTALYWYRQSLGQGLEFLIYFQGNSAPDKSGLPSDRFSAERTGGSVSTLTIQRTQQEDSAVYLCASSSDWDRGTQYFGPGTRLTVL.

This chain links TRBV6-5 with TRBJ1-1; a weak D match, TRBD1 (5 bases). The V and J ends lost 0 bases and 10 bases respectively, with 9 bases between them. Germline V gene sequence: CDR1 MNHEY, CDR2 SVGAGI. The length of the CDR3 is 12 residues. CDR3 in DNA: TGTGCCAGCAGTTACTCAAGGGGCGCAGCTTTCTTT. This sequence encodes CASSYSRGAAFF.

This clone turned up a few times. V usage is TRBV5-1 and J usage is TRBJ2-7; unclear D gene. V lost 4 bases to trimming and J lost 1 base, with 9 bases between them. Germline V gene lookup returns CDR1 SGHRS and CDR2 YFSETQ. CDR3 length: 13 amino acids. The CDR3 sequence: CASSLYASYEQYF. DNA for the CDR3: TGCGCCAGCAGCCTCTACGCATCCTACGAGCAGTACTTC.

This clone was found a few times. The gene calls are TRBV6-1 and TRBJ2-2; no clear D. Deletions cut 2 bases from V and 6 bases from J, with 10 bases between. This CDR3 comprises 14 residues. From germline, CDR1 is MNHNS and CDR2 SASEGT. The CDR3 reads CASSEWSGPGELFF. Here the CDR3 DNA reads TGTGCCAGCAGTGAATGGTCGGGTCCCGGGGAGCTGTTTTTT.

This chain joins TRBV19 and TRBJ2-1, with D possibly matching TRBD2 (5 bases). Trimming stripped 5 bases from V and 1 base from J, with 15 bases between. The CDR3 has 16 amino acids. Germline assignment: CDR1 LNHDA and CDR2 SQIVND (reference sequence). This CDR3 reads CASSVSAALSYNEQFF. The CDR3 coding sequence is TGTGCCAGTAGTGTGTCAGCGGCCCTTTCCTACAATGAGCAGTTCTTC.

On this clone itself: The same CDR3 is also encoded by other DNA sequences in this sample. This chain links TRBV5-1 with TRBJ2-7; TRBD1 or TRBD2 may be the D gene (5 bases each). The germline CDR1 and CDR2 sequences are SGHRS and YFSETQ. Deletions cut 0 bases from V and 4 bases from J, with 8 bases between. This CDR3 spans 13 amino acids. CDR3 loop: CASSLEGTYEQYF. In DNA, the CDR3 is TGCGCCAGCAGCTTGGAGGGGACGTACGAGCAGTACTTC.

This clone has just a few counts. The J gene is TRBJ2-3, the V gene TRBV18; perhaps TRBD2 as D (5 bases). The V gene's germline CDR1 is KGHSH and CDR2 LQKENI. V lost 6 bases and J lost 0, with 7 bases in between. CDR3 length equals 13 residues. The DNA of the CDR3 is TGTGCCAGCTCTGGACTGAGCACAGATACGCAGTATTTT. This codes for CASSGLSTDTQYF.

This clone turned up a few times. This chain connects TRBV5-4 to TRBJ2-3; possibly TRBD2 for D (6 bases). With 7 bases removed from V and 6 bases from J, the gap between germline ends came to 18 bases. The CDR3 spans 14 residues. CDR1 SGHNT and CDR2 YYREEE come from the germline V gene (reference sequence). The CDR3 here is CASGGQAPEDTQYF. CDR3 nucleotides: TGTGCCAGCGGAGGGCAGGCCCCAGAGGATACGCAGTATTTT.

This clone was detected a few times. The chain links TRBV19 to TRBJ1-2; TRBD1 is a possible D gene (5 bases). The CDR3 totals 11 residues. Germline V gene sequence: CDR1 LNHDA, CDR2 SQIVND (reference sequence). V lost 6 bases, J lost 8 bases, and 10 bases lay in between. CDR3 sequence (DNA): TGTGCCAGTAGGGTTGGGACCGGCTACACCTTC. Residues: CASRVGTGYTF.

This sequence joins TRBV6-5 and TRBJ2-1; 9 nucleotides agree with TRBD2. Germline assignment: CDR1 MNHEY and CDR2 SVGAGI. V was clipped by 4 bases and J by 0 bases; unmatched bases: 4. This CDR3 comprises 16 residues. CDR3 in amino acids: CASSLLAGLSYNEQFF. CDR3 in DNA: TGTGCCAGCAGTTTACTAGCGGGCCTCTCCTACAATGAGCAGTTCTTC.

The chain links TRBV10-3 to TRBJ1-1; TRBD1 matches 7 bases. CDR1 and CDR2 from the germline V gene are ENHRY and SYGVKD. Trimming cost V 11 bases and J 2 bases; bases outside gene matches: 17. The CDR3 runs 16 residues. CDR3 DNA sequence: TGTGCCGCCCACACGGGGAGCAGGGGGGGCAACACTGAAGCTTTCTTT. Protein sequence: CAAHTGSRGGNTEAFF.

The chain combines TRBV10-3 with TRBJ2-1, with TRBD2 matching over 11 bases. Germline V gene sequence: CDR1 ENHRY, CDR2 SYGVKD. The CDR3 loop spans 14 amino acids. Unmatched junction bases numbered 6, after V lost 9 bases and J lost 5 bases. The CDR3: CAIQTSGNDNEQFF. CDR3 coding DNA: TGTGCCATTCAGACTAGCGGGAATGACAATGAGCAGTTCTTC.

The genes are TRBV18 and TRBJ2-1; 7 nucleotides match TRBD2. The CDR3 contains 15 residues. V was clipped by 6 bases and J by 4 bases; unmatched bases: 9. Germline CDR1 KGHSH, CDR2 LQKENI. The CDR3 DNA reads as TGTGCCAGCTCCCTTTGGGGAGGGGCTTACAATGAGCAGTTCTTC. Translation gives CASSLWGGAYNEQFF. Variable domain in full (rest from reference TRBV18 and TRBJ2-1): NAGVMQNPRHLVRRRGQEARLRCSPMKGHSHVYWYRQLPEEGLKFMVYLQKENIIDESGMPKERFSAEFPKEGPSILRIQQVVRGDSAAYFCASSLWGGAYNEQFFGPGTRLTVL.

The chain carries TRBV2 and TRBJ1-2; weak D call: TRBD1 (5 bases). Trimming took 2 bases from V and 3 from J, leaving 16 bases between them. The CDR3 consists of 16 residues. Germline lookup yields CDR1 SNHLY and CDR2 FYNNEI. The CDR3 DNA reads as TGTGCCAGCAGTGAAAGGGGTGGCCGAGACTACTATGGCTACACCTTC. Amino acid sequence: CASSERGGRDYYGYTF.

The chain recombines TRBV4-1 with TRBJ1-4; 9 bases match TRBD1. The V gene's germline CDR1 is MGHRA and CDR2 YSYEKL. V was clipped by 1 base and J by 5 bases; unmatched bases: 8. The CDR3 spans 17 residues. CDR3 DNA: TGCGCCAGCAGCCAAGGAACCGGACAGGGGATCAATGAAAAACTGTTTTTT. This sequence encodes CASSQGTGQGINEKLFF.

The chain uses TRBV10-3 and TRBJ2-7; D ambiguous. The V end lost 0 bases, the J end lost 6 bases, and 12 bases lay between the germline ends. The germline CDR1 and CDR2 sequences are ENHRY and SYGVKD. This CDR3 is built from 14 residues. CDR3 DNA: TGTGCCATCAGTGAGTCAGGAGCCGCAGGCGAGCAGTACTTC. This translates into CAISESGAAGEQYF.

This chain joins TRBV19 and TRBJ2-3, with D possibly matching TRBD1 (6 bases). Germline loops: CDR1 LNHDA, CDR2 SQIVND (reference sequence). The V end lost 1 base, the J end lost 0 bases, and 11 bases lay between the germline ends. This CDR3 comprises 16 residues. This CDR3 is CASSIGTVSSTDTQYF. CDR3 coding DNA: TGTGCCAGTAGTATAGGGACAGTCTCTAGCACAGATACGCAGTATTTT.

Only a few counts were recorded for this clone. V gene TRBV25-1 combines with J gene TRBJ1-2, with D maybe TRBD1 (5 bases). Germline CDR1 is MGHDK and CDR2 is SYGVNS. CDR3 length: 15 residues. The V gene lost 6 bases and the J gene lost 3 bases, with 17 bases spanning the gap. The CDR3 region has the DNA TGTGCCAGCAGGGATGAAACAAGGGGTGACTATGGCTACACCTTC. This sequence encodes CASRDETRGDYGYTF.

This clone was found a few times. The gene calls are TRBV30 and TRBJ2-3; 7 bases fit TRBD1. Germline values: CDR1 GTSNPN, CDR2 SVGIG (reference sequence). V lost 0 bases and J lost 8; bases outside the gene matches: 8. The CDR3 sequence is 14 residues long. The DNA for the CDR3 is TGTGCCTGGAGTGTACTCGGGCCAGGGGGTACGCAGTATTTT. This translates into CAWSVLGPGGTQYF.